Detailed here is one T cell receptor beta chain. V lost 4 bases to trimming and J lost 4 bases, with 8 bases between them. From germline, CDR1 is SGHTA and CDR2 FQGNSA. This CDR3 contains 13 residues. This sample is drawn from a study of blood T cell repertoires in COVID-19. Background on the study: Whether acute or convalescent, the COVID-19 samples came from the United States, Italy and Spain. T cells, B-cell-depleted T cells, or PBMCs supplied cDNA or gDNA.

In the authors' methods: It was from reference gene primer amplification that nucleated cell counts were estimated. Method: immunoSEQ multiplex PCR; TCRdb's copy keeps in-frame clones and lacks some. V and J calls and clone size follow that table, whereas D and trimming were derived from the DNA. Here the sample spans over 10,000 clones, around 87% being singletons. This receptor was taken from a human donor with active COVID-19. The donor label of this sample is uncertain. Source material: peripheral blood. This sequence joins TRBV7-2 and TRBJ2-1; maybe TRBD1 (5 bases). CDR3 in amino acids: CASSSQGYNEQFF. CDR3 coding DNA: TGTGCCAGCAGCTCTCAGGGTTACAATGAGCAGTTCTTC.